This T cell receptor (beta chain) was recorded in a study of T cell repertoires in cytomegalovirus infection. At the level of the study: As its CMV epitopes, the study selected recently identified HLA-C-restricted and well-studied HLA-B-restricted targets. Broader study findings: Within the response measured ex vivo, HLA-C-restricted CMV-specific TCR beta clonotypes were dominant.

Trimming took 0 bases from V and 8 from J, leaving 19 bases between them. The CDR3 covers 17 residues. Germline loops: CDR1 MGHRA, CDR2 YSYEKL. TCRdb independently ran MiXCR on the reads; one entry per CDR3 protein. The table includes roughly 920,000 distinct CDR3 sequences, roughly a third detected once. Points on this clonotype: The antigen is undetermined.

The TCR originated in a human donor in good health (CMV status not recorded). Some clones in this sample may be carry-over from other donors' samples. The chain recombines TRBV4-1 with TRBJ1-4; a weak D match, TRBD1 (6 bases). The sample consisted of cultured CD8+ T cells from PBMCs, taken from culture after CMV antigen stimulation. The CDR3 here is CASSQEHGRGAEEKLFF. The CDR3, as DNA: TGCGCCAGCAGCCAAGAACACGGTAGGGGGGCCGAGGAAAAACTGTTTTTT.